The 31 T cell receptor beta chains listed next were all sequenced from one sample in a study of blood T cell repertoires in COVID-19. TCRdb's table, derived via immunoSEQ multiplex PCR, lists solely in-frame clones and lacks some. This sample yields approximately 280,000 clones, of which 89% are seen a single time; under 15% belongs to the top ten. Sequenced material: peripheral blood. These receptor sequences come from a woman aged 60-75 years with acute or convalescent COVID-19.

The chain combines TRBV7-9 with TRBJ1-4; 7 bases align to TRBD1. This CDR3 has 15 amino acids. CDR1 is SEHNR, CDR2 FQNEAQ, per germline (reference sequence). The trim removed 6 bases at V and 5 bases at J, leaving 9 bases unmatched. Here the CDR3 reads CASRGDSQGNEKLFF. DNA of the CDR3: TGTGCCAGCAGAGGGGACAGCCAGGGAAATGAAAAACTGTTTTTT.

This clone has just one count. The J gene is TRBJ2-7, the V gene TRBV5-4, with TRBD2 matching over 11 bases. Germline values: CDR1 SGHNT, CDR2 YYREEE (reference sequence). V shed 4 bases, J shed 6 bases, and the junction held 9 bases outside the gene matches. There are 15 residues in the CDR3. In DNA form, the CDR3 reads TGTGCCAGCAGCCTTCAGCTAGCGGGGGGATCCGAGCAGTACTTC. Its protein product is CASSLQLAGGSEQYF.

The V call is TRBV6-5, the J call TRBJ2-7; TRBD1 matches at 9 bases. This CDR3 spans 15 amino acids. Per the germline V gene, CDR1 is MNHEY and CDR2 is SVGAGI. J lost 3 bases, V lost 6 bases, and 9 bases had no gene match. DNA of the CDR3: TGTGCCAGCAGATTACGGACAGGGGTCTTCTACGAGCAGTACTTC. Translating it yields CASRLRTGVFYEQYF.

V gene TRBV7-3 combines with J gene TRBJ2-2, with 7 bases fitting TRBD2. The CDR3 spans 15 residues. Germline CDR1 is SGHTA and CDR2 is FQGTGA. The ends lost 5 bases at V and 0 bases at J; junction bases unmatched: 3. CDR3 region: CASSPGTTNTGELFF. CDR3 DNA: TGTGCCAGCAGCCCCGGGACTACGAACACCGGGGAGCTGTTTTTT.

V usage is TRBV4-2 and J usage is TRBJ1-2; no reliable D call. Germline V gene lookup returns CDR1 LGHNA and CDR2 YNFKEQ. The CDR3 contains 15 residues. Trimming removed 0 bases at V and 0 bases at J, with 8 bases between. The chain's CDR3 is CASSQEPVSNYGYTF. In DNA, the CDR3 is TGTGCCAGCAGCCAAGAACCGGTCTCTAACTATGGCTACACCTTC.

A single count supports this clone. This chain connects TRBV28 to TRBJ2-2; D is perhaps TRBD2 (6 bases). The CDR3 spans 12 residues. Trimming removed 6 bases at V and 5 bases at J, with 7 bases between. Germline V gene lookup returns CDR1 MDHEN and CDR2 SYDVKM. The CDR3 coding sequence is TGTGCCAGCAGCCGGGGGACCGGGGAGCTGTTTTTT. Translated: CASSRGTGELFF. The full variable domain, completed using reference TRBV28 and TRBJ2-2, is DVKVTQSSRYLVKRTGEKVFLECVQDMDHENMFWYRQDPGLGLRLIYFSYDVKMKEKGDIPEGYSVSREKKERFSLILESASTNQTSMYLCASSRGTGELFFGEGSRLTVL.

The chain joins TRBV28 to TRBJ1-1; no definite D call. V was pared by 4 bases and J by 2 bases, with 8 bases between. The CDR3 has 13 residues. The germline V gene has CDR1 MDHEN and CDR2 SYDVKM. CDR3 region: CASSSPLNTEAFF. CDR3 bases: TGTGCCAGCAGTTCCCCACTCAACACTGAAGCTTTCTTT.

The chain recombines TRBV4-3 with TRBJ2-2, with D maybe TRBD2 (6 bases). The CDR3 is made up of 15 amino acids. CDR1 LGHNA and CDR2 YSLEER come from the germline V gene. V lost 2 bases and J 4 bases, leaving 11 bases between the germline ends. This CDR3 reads CASSQSGTGTGELFF. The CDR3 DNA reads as TGCGCCAGCAGCCAATCCGGGACTGGCACCGGGGAGCTGTTTTTT.

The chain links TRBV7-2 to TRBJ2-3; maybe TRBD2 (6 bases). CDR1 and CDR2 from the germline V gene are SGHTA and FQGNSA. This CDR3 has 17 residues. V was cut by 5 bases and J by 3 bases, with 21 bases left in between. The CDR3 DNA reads TGTGCCAGCAGCCCTAGCCCCGGGACTGCGAATACAGATACGCAGTATTTT. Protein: CASSPSPGTANTDTQYF. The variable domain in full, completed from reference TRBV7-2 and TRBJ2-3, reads GAGVSQSPSNKVTEKGKDVELRCDPISGHTALYWYRQSLGQGLEFLIYFQGNSAPDKSGLPSDRFSAERTGGSVSTLTIQRTQQEDSAVYLCASSPSPGTANTDTQYFGPGTRLTVL.

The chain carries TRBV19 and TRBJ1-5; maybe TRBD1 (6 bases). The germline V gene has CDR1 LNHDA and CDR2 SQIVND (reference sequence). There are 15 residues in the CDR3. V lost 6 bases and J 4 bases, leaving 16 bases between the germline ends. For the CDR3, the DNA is TGTGCCAGTAGGGAGGGGGAGGGACGAAATCAGCCCCAGCATTTT. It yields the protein CASREGEGRNQPQHF.

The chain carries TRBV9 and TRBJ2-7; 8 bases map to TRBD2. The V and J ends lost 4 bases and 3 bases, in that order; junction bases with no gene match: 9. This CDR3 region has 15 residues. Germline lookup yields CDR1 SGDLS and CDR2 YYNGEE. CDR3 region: CASSPWAAGGYEQYF. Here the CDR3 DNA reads TGTGCCAGCAGCCCGTGGGCGGCGGGGGGCTACGAGCAGTACTTC.

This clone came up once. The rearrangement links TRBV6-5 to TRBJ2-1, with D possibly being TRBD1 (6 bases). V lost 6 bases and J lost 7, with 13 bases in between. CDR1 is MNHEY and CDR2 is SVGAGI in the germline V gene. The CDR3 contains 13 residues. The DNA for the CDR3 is TGTGCCAGCAGGACAGGAGGATTGAATGAGCAGTTCTTC. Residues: CASRTGGLNEQFF.

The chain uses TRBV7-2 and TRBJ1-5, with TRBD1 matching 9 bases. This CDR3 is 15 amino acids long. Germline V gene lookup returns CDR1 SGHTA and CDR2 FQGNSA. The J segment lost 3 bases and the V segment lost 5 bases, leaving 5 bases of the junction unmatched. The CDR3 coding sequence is TGTGCCAGCAGCGAGCGGACAGGGGTCAATCAGCCCCAGCATTTT. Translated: CASSERTGVNQPQHF.

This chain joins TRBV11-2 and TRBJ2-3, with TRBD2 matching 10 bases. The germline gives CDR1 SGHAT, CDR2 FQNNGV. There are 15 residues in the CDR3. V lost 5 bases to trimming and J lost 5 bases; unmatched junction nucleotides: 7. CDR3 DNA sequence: TGTGCCAGCAGCCCCAGCGGGGGGGCGGGAGATACGCAGTATTTT. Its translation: CASSPSGGAGDTQYF. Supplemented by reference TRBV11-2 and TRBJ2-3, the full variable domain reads EAGVAQSPRYKIIEKRQSVAFWCNPISGHATLYWYQQILGQGPKLLIQFQNNGVVDDSQLPKDRFSAERLKGVDSTLKIQPAKLEDSAVYLCASSPSGGAGDTQYFGPGTRLTVL.

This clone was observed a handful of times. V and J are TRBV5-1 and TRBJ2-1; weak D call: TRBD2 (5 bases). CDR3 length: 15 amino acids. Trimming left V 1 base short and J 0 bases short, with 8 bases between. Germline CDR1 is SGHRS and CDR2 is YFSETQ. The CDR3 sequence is CASSLTRSSYNEQFF. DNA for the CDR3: TGCGCCAGCAGCTTGACTAGGAGCTCCTACAATGAGCAGTTCTTC.

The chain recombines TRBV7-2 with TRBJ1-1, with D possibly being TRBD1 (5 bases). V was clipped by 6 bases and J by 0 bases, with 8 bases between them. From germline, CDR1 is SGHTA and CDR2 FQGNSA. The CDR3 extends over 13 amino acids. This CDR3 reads CASRAGLNTEAFF. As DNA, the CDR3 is TGTGCCAGCAGGGCAGGGTTGAACACTGAAGCTTTCTTT. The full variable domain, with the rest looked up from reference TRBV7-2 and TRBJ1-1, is GAGVSQSPSNKVTEKGKDVELRCDPISGHTALYWYRQSLGQGLEFLIYFQGNSAPDKSGLPSDRFSAERTGGSVSTLTIQRTQQEDSAVYLCASRAGLNTEAFFGQGTRLTVV.

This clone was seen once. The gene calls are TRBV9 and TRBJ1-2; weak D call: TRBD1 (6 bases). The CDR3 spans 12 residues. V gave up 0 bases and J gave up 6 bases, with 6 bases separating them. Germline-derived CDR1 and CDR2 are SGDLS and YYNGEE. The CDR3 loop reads CASSVGTDGYTF. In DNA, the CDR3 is TGTGCCAGCAGCGTAGGGACAGATGGCTACACCTTC.

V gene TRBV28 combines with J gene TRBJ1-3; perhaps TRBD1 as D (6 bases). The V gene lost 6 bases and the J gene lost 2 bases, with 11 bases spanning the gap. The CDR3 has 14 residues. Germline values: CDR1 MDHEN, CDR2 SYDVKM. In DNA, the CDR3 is TGTGCCAGCAGGAAGGGGGTAGCTGGAAACACCATATATTTT. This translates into CASRKGVAGNTIYF.

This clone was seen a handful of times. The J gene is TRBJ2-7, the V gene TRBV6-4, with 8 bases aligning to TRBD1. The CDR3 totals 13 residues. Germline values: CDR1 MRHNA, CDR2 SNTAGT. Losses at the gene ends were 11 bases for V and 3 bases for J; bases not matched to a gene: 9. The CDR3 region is CAAQGDRIYEQYF. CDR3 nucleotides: TGTGCCGCTCAGGGGGACAGGATCTACGAGCAGTACTTC.

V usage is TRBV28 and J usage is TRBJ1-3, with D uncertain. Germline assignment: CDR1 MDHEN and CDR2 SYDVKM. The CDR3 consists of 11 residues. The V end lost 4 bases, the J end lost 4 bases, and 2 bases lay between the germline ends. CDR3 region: CASSSGNTIYF. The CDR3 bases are TGTGCCAGCAGTTCAGGAAACACCATATATTTT.

CDR3 nucleotide sequence: TGTGCCAGCAGCTACCAACGGGACTCCAAACAAGAGACCCAGTACTTC. Translating gives CASSYQRDSKQETQYF. This rearrangement joins TRBV5-6 to TRBJ2-5; possibly TRBD2 for D (6 bases). CDR3 length equals 16 residues. The V gene lost 3 bases and the J gene lost 2 bases, with 17 bases spanning the gap. Germline CDR1 and CDR2: SGHDT and YYEEEE.

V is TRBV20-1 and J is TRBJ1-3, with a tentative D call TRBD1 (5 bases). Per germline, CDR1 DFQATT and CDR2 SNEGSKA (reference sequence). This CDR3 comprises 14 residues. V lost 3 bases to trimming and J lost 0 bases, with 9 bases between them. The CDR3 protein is CSASLDSSGNTIYF. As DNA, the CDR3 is TGCAGTGCTAGTCTTGACAGCTCTGGAAACACCATATATTTT.

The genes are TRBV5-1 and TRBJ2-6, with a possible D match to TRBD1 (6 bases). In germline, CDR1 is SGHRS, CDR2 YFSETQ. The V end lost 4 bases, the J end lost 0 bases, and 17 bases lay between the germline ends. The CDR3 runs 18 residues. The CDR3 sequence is CASSQPDRQPSGANVLTF. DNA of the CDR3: TGCGCCAGCAGCCAGCCCGACAGGCAACCCTCTGGGGCCAACGTCCTGACTTTC.

The DNA for the CDR3 is TGCGCCAGCAGCCCAGGGGAGTCAGGAAACACCATATATTTT. Protein product: CASSPGESGNTIYF. The chain employs TRBV5-1 and TRBJ1-3; tentative D call: TRBD1 (6 bases). The CDR3 contains 14 residues. The germline V gene encodes CDR1 SGHRS and CDR2 YFSETQ. V lost 4 bases and J 4 bases, leaving 12 bases between the germline ends.

CDR3 in amino acids: CASSLYRANTEAFF. DNA for the CDR3: TGTGCCAGCAGTTTATACAGGGCGAACACTGAAGCTTTCTTT. The chain couples TRBV28 to TRBJ1-1, with a possible D match to TRBD1 (6 bases). Germline-derived CDR1 and CDR2 are MDHEN and SYDVKM. The CDR3 has 14 amino acids. V gave up 1 base and J gave up 1 base, with 7 bases separating them.

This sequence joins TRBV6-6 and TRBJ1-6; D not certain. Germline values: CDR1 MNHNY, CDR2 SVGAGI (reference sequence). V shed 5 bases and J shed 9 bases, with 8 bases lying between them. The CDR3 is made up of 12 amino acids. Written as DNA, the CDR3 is TGTGCCAGCAGTCGCCGGGGTTCACCCCTCCACTTT. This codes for CASSRRGSPLHF.

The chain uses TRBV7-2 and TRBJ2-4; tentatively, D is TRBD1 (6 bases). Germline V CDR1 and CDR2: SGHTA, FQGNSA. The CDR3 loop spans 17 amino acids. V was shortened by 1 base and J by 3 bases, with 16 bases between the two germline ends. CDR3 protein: CASSLESQGPGKNIQYF. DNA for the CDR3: TGTGCCAGCAGCTTAGAGTCGCAGGGGCCGGGCAAAAACATTCAGTACTTC.

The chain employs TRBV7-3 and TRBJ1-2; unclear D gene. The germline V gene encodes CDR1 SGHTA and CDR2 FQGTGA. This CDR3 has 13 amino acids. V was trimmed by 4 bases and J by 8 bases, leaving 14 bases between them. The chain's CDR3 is CASSSVGSAGYTF. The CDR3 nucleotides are TGTGCCAGCAGCTCCGTTGGCTCAGCGGGCTACACCTTC.

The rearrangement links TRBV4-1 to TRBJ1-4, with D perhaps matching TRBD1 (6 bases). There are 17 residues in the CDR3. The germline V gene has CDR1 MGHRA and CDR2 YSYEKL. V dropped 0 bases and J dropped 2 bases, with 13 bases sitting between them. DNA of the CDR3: TGCGCCAGCAGCCAAGAGGGGGGGGCAGCGACTAATGAAAAACTGTTTTTT. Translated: CASSQEGGAATNEKLFF.

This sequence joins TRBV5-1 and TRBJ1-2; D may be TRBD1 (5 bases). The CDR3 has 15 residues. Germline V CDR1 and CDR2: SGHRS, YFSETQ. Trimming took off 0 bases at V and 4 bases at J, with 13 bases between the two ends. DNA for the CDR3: TGCGCCAGCAGCTTGGAGGGCAGGGCGAGCTATGGCTACACCTTC. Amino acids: CASSLEGRASYGYTF.

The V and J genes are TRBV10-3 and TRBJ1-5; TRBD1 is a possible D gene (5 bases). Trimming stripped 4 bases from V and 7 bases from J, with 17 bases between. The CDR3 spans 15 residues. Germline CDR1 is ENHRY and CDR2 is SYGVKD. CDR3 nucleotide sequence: TGTGCCATCAGTGTAACGCCCGGGGCGGGACAGCCCCAGCATTTT. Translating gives CAISVTPGAGQPQHF.